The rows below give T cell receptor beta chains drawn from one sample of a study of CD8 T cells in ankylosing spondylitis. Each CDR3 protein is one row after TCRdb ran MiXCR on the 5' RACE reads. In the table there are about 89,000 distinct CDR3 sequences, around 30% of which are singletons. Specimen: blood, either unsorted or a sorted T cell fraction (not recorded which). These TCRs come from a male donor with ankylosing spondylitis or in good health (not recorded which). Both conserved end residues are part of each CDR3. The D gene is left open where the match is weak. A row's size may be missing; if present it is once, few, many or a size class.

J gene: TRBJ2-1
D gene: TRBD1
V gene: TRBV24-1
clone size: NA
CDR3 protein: CATSDLRTGTPGQFF
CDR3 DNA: TGTGCCACCAGCGATCTGAGGACAGGTACCCCGGGGCAGTTCTTC

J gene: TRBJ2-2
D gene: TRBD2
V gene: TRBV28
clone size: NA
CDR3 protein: CASSLWGLAGGSNTGELFF
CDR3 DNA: TGTGCCAGCAGTTTATGGGGACTAGCGGGGGGGTCGAACACCGGGGAGCTGTTTTTT

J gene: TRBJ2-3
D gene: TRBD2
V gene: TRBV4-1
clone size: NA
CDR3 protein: CVSSPKGGPTSGGTDTQYF
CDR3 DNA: TGCGTCAGCAGCCCAAAAGGGGGCCCGACTAGCGGGGGCACAGATACGCAGTATTTT

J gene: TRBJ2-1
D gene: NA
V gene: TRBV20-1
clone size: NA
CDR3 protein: CSAENSGNEQFF
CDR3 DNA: TGCAGTGCGGAAAATAGCGGCAATGAGCAGTTCTTC

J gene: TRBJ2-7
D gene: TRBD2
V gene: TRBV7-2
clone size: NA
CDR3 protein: CASSRLAGGSEQYF
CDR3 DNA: TGTGCCAGCAGCAGACTAGCGGGAGGGTCCGAGCAGTACTTC

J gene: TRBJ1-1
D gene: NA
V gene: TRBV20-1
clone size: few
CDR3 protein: CSARGVGRATFF
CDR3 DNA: TGCAGTGCTAGAGGTGTGGGCAGGGCGACTTTCTTT

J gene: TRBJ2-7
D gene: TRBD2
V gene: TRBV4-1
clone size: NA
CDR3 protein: CASSQAAGLAVYEQYF
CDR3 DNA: TGCGCCAGCAGCCAAGCGGCCGGACTAGCGGTATACGAGCAGTACTTC

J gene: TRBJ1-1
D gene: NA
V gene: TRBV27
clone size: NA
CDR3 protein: CASSLRQQMNTEAFF
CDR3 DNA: TGTGCCAGCAGTTTAAGGCAGCAAATGAACACTGAAGCTTTCTTT

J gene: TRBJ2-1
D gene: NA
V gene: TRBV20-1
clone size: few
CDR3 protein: CSASPHPSSYNEQFF
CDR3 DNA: TGCAGTGCTAGTCCTCATCCGAGCTCCTACAATGAGCAGTTCTTC

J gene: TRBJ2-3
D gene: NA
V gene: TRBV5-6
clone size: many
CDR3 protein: CASSLAPGSTDTQYF
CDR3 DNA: TGTGCCAGCAGCCTTGCGCCTGGGAGTACAGATACGCAGTATTTT

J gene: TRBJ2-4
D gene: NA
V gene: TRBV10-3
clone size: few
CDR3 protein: CAISEPTESGKNIQYF
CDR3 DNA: TGTGCCATCAGTGAGCCGACGGAGTCGGGGAAAAACATTCAGTACTTC